These T cell receptor beta chains were read from a single sample in a study of T cells after yellow fever vaccination. TCRdb called the 5' RACE reads again in MiXCR, with one record for every CDR3 protein. The sample yields around 11,000 distinct CDR3 sequences, around 4.7% seen once. Sample: PBMCs, either bulk or a sorted T-cell subset (CD4+, CD8+, memory, or dextramer-sorted; not recorded which), taken less than 18 days after the first yellow fever vaccination. These receptors all come from a man aged 18-30 years who received the YFV17D yellow fever vaccine. CDR3s include the opening cysteine and the closing phenylalanine or tryptophan. The D gene is left open where the match is weak. Clone size is not always given. Where it is, it says once, few, many or a class for expanded clones.

J gene	V gene	D gene	clone size	CDR3 DNA	CDR3 protein
TRBJ2-5	TRBV5-1	-	many	TGCGCCAGCAGCTTGCGGGGATTCCAAGAGACCCAGTACTTC	CASSLRGFQETQYF
TRBJ2-5	TRBV24-1	-	many	TGTGCCACCAGTGATTTGGGGGGGCGCGGAGAGACCCAGTACTTC	CATSDLGGRGETQYF
TRBJ1-1	TRBV12-3/TRBV12-4	-	-	TGTGCCAGCAGTTTCGCGGTTGAAGCTTTCTTT	CASSFAVEAFF
TRBJ2-5	TRBV7-9	TRBD1	many	TGTGCCAGCGCATACAGGGGGCGCGGGGAGACCCAGTACTTC	CASAYRGRGETQYF
TRBJ1-1	TRBV21-1	-	many	TGTGCCAGCCCCCGAAGGGACAGGGGAACCGTACAAGCTTTCTTT	CASPRRDRGTVQAFF
TRBJ2-5	TRBV30	-	many	TGTGCCTGGACAGTACAAGAGACCCAGTACTTC	CAWTVQETQYF
TRBJ2-1	TRBV7-6	TRBD2	medium-sized	TGTGCCAGCAGCAAGCGGGCTAGCGGGGGCGAATACAATGAGCAGTTCTTC	CASSKRASGGEYNEQFF
TRBJ1-1	TRBV20-1	-	many	TGCAGTGCTAGCCATAGGGAAAAGGGATTTGAAGCTTTCTTT	CSASHREKGFEAFF
TRBJ2-1	TRBV6-5	TRBD2	medium-sized	TGTGCCAGCAGATACAGGGCGGGGGGGTCGAATGAGCAGTTCTTC	CASRYRAGGSNEQFF
TRBJ2-5	TRBV9	TRBD2	many	TGTGCCAGCAACGGGGGGGCTAGCGGGGTTGGAGAGACCCAGTACTTC	CASNGGASGVGETQYF
TRBJ1-2	TRBV10-3	-	many	TGTGCCATCAGTGATCTGGGAGGGCAGGACTATGGCTACACCTTC	CAISDLGGQDYGYTF
TRBJ2-3	TRBV5-1	TRBD2	many	TGCGCCAGCAGCTTATCGACTAGCGGGGGCACAGATACGCAGTATTTT	CASSLSTSGGTDTQYF
TRBJ1-6	TRBV18	-	medium-sized	TGTGCCAGCTCACCGGGACCATGGATCAATTCACCCCTCCACTTT	CASSPGPWINSPLHF
TRBJ2-5	TRBV2	-	-	TGTGCCAGCAGTGGGGGTAGCGCTGGACAAGAGACCCAGTACTTC	CASSGGSAGQETQYF
TRBJ1-1	TRBV6-2/TRBV6-3	-	medium-sized	TGTGCCAGCAGTTTAGACGGAAAGAACACTGAAGCTTTCTTT	CASSLDGKNTEAFF
TRBJ1-6	TRBV11-2	-	many	TGTGCCAGCAGGCTCCCGGGCCGTAGCTCCTATAATTCACCCCTCCACTTT	CASRLPGRSSYNSPLHF
TRBJ1-6	TRBV6-6	-	many	TGTGCCAGCACCGAGGAGTCACCCCTCCACTTT	CASTEESPLHF
TRBJ2-1	TRBV24-1	-	medium-sized	TGTGCCACCAGTGGACCGGGACGGCGCTTCTACAATGAGCAGTTCTTC	CATSGPGRRFYNEQFF
TRBJ2-5	TRBV15	TRBD2	many	TGTGCCACCAGCAGAGACGGGGGGGCTTGGGAGACCCAGTACTTC	CATSRDGGAWETQYF
TRBJ1-2	TRBV5-5	TRBD1	many	TGTGCCAGCAGCCCGGGGGACAGCAACTATGGCTACACCTTC	CASSPGDSNYGYTF
TRBJ2-3	TRBV4-1	TRBD1	medium-sized	TGCGCCAGCAGGGACAGGGGGTTGACAGATACGCAGTATTTT	CASRDRGLTDTQYF
TRBJ2-1	TRBV7-2	-	many	TGTGCCAGCTGTGAGACACTATACAATGAGCAGTTCTTC	CASCETLYNEQFF
TRBJ2-3	TRBV7-2	-	medium-sized	TGTGCCAGCAGCTTAGGAAGGGCCCCAGATACGCAGTATTTT	CASSLGRAPDTQYF
TRBJ1-5	TRBV12-3/TRBV12-4	TRBD1	many	TGTGCCAGCAGTTTAACAGGGGGCTACAATCAGCCCCAGCATTTT	CASSLTGGYNQPQHF
TRBJ2-3	TRBV29-1	TRBD2	medium-sized	TGCAGCGTTCGCACTAGCGGCACAGATACGCAGTATTTT	CSVRTSGTDTQYF
TRBJ1-6	TRBV7-6	TRBD1	many	TGTGCCAGCAGCTCTCGACAGGGAGGTTCACCCCTCCACTTT	CASSSRQGGSPLHF
TRBJ2-2	TRBV11-2	-	many	TGTGCCAGCAGTCCCCGAACGTACCAACTGAACACCGGGGAGCTGTTTTTT	CASSPRTYQLNTGELFF
TRBJ1-5	TRBV4-1	TRBD1	many	TGCGCCAGCAGCCTAGACAGGGGATTCAATCAGCCCCAGCATTTT	CASSLDRGFNQPQHF
TRBJ2-1	TRBV7-2	-	many	TGTGCCAGCAGCCCCGGAGGGGATTTCGATGAGCAGTTCTTC	CASSPGGDFDEQFF
TRBJ2-3	TRBV3-1	-	-	TGTGCCAGCAGCCAACCCTTCCCTTGCACAGATACGCAGTATTTT	CASSQPFPCTDTQYF
TRBJ2-1	TRBV7-2	-	medium-sized	TGTGCCAGCAGCTTAGCTGGACTGAATGAGCAGTTCTTC	CASSLAGLNEQFF